The 19 T cell receptor beta chains given below trace back to one sample, sequenced in a study of beta chain features in type 1 diabetes. The isolated RNA, all of it, was reverse transcribed, so expressed TCRB transcripts were what got sequenced. Repertoires were generated with immunoSEQ multiplex PCR, while TCRdb's copy carries only in-frame clones and drops some. The sample consists of under 350,000 clones, roughly a quarter of them appearing once. Study results and caveats: TCRB CDR3s were moderately but significantly shorter in Type 1 diabetes patients in all four CD4+ subsets.

Their target antigens are unknown. Material for sequencing was naive CD4+ T cells from blood. These receptors were obtained from a woman under 40 with type 1 diabetes.

This clone came up a few times. The chain employs TRBV18 and TRBJ1-1; TRBD1 matches 7 bases. Germline CDR1 KGHSH, CDR2 LQKENI. This CDR3 is built from 15 residues. Trimming cost V 1 base and J 5 bases; bases outside gene matches: 7. CDR3 sequence: CASSPREGARTEAFF. The CDR3 nucleotides read TGTGCCAGCTCACCACGAGAGGGGGCGAGGACTGAAGCTTTCTTT.

This sequence joins TRBV11-2 and TRBJ2-1; TRBD2 matches at 16 bases. Germline CDR1 reads SGHAT; CDR2 reads FQNNGV. V was pared by 8 bases and J by 9 bases, with 13 bases of the junction left unmatched. CDR3 size: 17 residues. The CDR3 sequence is CASGRGTSGRAPLEQFF. The DNA for the CDR3 is TGTGCCAGCGGCCGTGGGACTAGCGGGAGGGCCCCTCTTGAGCAGTTCTTC.

The rearrangement joins TRBV2 to TRBJ2-7; D is perhaps TRBD2 (6 bases). The CDR3 length is 15 residues. CDR1 SNHLY and CDR2 FYNNEI come from the germline V gene. Trimming shortened V by 8 bases and J by 1 base, and 18 bases separated the two germline ends. The CDR3 is CASQMEVGGSYEQYF. The CDR3 DNA sequence: TGTGCCAGCCAAATGGAAGTGGGGGGTTCCTACGAGCAGTACTTC.

The rearrangement uses TRBV30 and TRBJ1-5, with TRBD1 matching over 8 bases. The trim removed 0 bases at V and 13 bases at J, leaving 5 bases unmatched. This CDR3 spans 12 amino acids. Germline V lookup: CDR1 GTSNPN, CDR2 SVGIG (reference sequence). The CDR3: CAWSVLGTGQHF. The CDR3 DNA sequence: TGTGCCTGGAGTGTACTTGGGACAGGACAGCATTTT.

The gene calls are TRBV18 and TRBJ2-7, with D uncertain. The CDR3 sequence is 14 residues long. Per germline, CDR1 KGHSH and CDR2 LQKENI. V lost 2 bases and J lost 2, with 10 bases in between. The CDR3 nucleotides read TGTGCCAGCTCACCAAACTCACGGGCCTACGAGCAGTACTTC. Residues: CASSPNSRAYEQYF.

The rearrangement links TRBV7-9 to TRBJ2-5, with D perhaps TRBD2 (5 bases). Germline lookup yields CDR1 SEHNR and CDR2 FQNEAQ (reference sequence). There are 16 residues in the CDR3. Trimming removed 0 bases at V and 4 bases at J, with 15 bases between. The CDR3 loop reads CASSLAGREGAETQYF. The CDR3 region has the DNA TGTGCCAGCAGCTTAGCAGGCAGAGAGGGAGCAGAGACCCAGTACTTC.

This clone was observed a handful of times. The chain employs TRBV4-2 and TRBJ2-7; 8 nucleotides line up with TRBD2. From germline, CDR1 is LGHNA and CDR2 YNFKEQ. The CDR3 covers 15 residues. V lost 1 base to trimming and J lost 3 bases; unmatched junction nucleotides: 5. CDR3 in amino acids: CASSQVSGGIYEQYF. Here the CDR3 DNA reads TGTGCCAGCAGCCAAGTAAGCGGGGGAATCTACGAGCAGTACTTC.

The chain couples TRBV2 to TRBJ1-2; D might be TRBD1 (5 bases). The CDR3 loop spans 13 amino acids. Germline CDR1 is SNHLY and CDR2 is FYNNEI. V was shortened by 0 bases and J by 8 bases, with 10 bases between the two germline ends. CDR3 region: CASSEAAGQGYTF. Here the CDR3 DNA reads TGTGCCAGCAGTGAAGCGGCAGGGCAAGGCTACACCTTC.

This chain uses TRBV7-9 with TRBJ2-1; 13 bases agree with TRBD2. The germline V gene encodes CDR1 SEHNR and CDR2 FQNEAQ (reference sequence). V shed 5 bases, J shed 6 bases, and the junction held 7 bases outside the gene matches. CDR3 length: 16 residues. The CDR3 region is CASSPQLAGGLNEQFF. The CDR3 region has the DNA TGTGCCAGCAGCCCCCAACTAGCGGGAGGGCTCAATGAGCAGTTCTTC.

This clone was recorded a few times. The chain employs TRBV5-4 and TRBJ2-1; possibly TRBD2 for D (5 bases). Germline CDR1 and CDR2: SGHNT and YYREEE (reference sequence). The CDR3 is 14 residues long. V was cut by 4 bases and J by 0 bases, with 8 bases left in between. For the CDR3, the DNA is TGTGCCAGCAGCACCAGCGGCTCCTACAATGAGCAGTTCTTC. Translated, it gives CASSTSGSYNEQFF. Drawing the rest from reference TRBV5-4 and TRBJ2-1, the complete variable domain is ETGVTQSPTHLIKTRGQQVTLRCSSQSGHNTVSWYQQALGQGPQFIFQYYREEENGRGNFPPRFSGLQFPNYSSELNVNALELDDSALYLCASSTSGSYNEQFFGPGTRLTVL.

This clone was observed a handful of times. The chain has TRBV10-3 and TRBJ2-1; weak D call: TRBD1 (6 bases). The CDR3 totals 15 residues. Germline V gene lookup returns CDR1 ENHRY and CDR2 SYGVKD. Trimming took off 4 bases at V and 0 bases at J, with 10 bases between the two ends. In DNA, the CDR3 is TGTGCCATCAGTGGGGTGGACAGCTCCTACAATGAGCAGTTCTTC. Translating it yields CAISGVDSSYNEQFF.

CDR3 sequence reads: CASSPRTFDLNIQYF. CDR3 DNA sequence: TGTGCCAGCAGCCCCCGGACATTTGATTTGAACATTCAGTACTTC. This chain connects TRBV9 to TRBJ2-4, with D maybe TRBD1 (5 bases). There are 15 residues in the CDR3. CDR1 and CDR2 from the germline V gene are SGDLS and YYNGEE. V lost 4 bases, J lost 7 bases, and 18 bases lay in between.

This clone was seen a few times. V gene TRBV29-1 combines with J gene TRBJ1-1; 7 positions agree with TRBD1. Germline CDR1 SQVTM, CDR2 ANQGSEA. J gave up 4 bases and V 6 bases, and 8 bases lay outside the gene matches. The CDR3 totals 13 residues. CDR3: CSVSGQYFTEAFF. In DNA, the CDR3 is TGCAGCGTATCGGGACAGTACTTCACTGAAGCTTTCTTT.

The gene calls are TRBV9 and TRBJ2-1; 11 bases agree with TRBD2. Germline CDR1 is SGDLS and CDR2 is YYNGEE. Germline trimming cut 0 bases from V and 9 bases from J; bases unmatched to any gene: 8. The CDR3 covers 16 residues. This chain's CDR3 is CASSVASTSGRGEQFF. For the CDR3, the DNA is TGTGCCAGCAGCGTAGCTTCTACTAGCGGGAGAGGTGAGCAGTTCTTC.

This clone has more than one count but fewer than ten. The chain carries TRBV4-1 and TRBJ2-7; 13 bases map to TRBD2. The CDR3 is 20 residues long. Germline V gene data show CDR1 as MGHRA and CDR2 as YSYEKL. V dropped 1 base and J dropped 4; count of bases not matched to a gene: 16. The CDR3 here is CASSQAGLAGVGRVPYEQYF. The CDR3 coding sequence is TGCGCCAGCAGCCAAGCCGGACTAGCGGGAGTAGGCCGCGTCCCTTACGAGCAGTACTTC.

The rearrangement links TRBV29-1 to TRBJ2-5, with 8 bases identical to TRBD2. The CDR3 extends over 12 amino acids. Germline values: CDR1 SQVTM, CDR2 ANQGSEA. The V and J ends lost 6 bases and 2 bases, in that order; junction bases with no gene match: 2. The CDR3 DNA reads TGCAGCGTCGGGAGGGCACAAGAGACCCAGTACTTC. Translation: CSVGRAQETQYF. The full variable domain, completed using reference TRBV29-1 and TRBJ2-5, is SAVISQKPSRDICQRGTSLTIQCQVDSQVTMMFWYRQQPGQSLTLIATANQGSEATYESGFVIDKFPISRPNLTFSTLTVSNMSPEDSSIYLCSVGRAQETQYFGPGTRLLVL.

J is TRBJ1-2 and V is TRBV30; possibly TRBD1 for D (6 bases). CDR3 length equals 14 residues. Trimming left V 0 bases short and J 7 bases short, with 15 bases between. Germline lookup yields CDR1 GTSNPN and CDR2 SVGIG (reference sequence). CDR3 nucleotide sequence: TGTGCCTGGAGTGTATTGGGGGCCTCCATTGGCTACACCTTC. This codes for CAWSVLGASIGYTF.

This chain joins TRBV15 and TRBJ1-2; no clear D gene. V was trimmed by 0 bases and J by 3 bases, leaving 8 bases between them. This CDR3 region has 14 residues. CDR1 is LNHNV, CDR2 YYDKDF, per germline (reference sequence). The CDR3 reads CATSRDRVDYGYTF. The CDR3 bases are TGTGCCACCAGCAGAGATCGGGTGGACTATGGCTACACCTTC.

This clone was counted only a few times. V usage is TRBV23-1 and J usage is TRBJ2-2; 10 positions agree with TRBD2. TRBV23-1 has ORF status, its function being uncertain. V lost 6 bases and J lost 1; bases outside the gene matches: 11. This CDR3 contains 18 residues. The CDR3 here is CASSQHLRTSGNTGELFF. The DNA for the CDR3 is TGCGCCAGCAGCCAGCATCTTCGGACTAGCGGGAACACCGGGGAGCTGTTTTTT.